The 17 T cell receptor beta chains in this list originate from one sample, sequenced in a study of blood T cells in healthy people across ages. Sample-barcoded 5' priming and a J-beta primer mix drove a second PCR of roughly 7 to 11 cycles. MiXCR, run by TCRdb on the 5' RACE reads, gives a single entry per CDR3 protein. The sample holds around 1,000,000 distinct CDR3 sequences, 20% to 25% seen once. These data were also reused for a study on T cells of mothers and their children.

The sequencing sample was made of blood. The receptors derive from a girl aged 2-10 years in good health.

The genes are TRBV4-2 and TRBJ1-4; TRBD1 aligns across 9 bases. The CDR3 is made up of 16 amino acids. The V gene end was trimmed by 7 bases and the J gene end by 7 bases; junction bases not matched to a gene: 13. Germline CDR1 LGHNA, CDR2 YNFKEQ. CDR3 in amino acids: CASITNPGQGFEKLFF. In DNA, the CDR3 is TGTGCCAGCATAACAAATCCGGGACAGGGATTTGAAAAACTGTTTTTT.

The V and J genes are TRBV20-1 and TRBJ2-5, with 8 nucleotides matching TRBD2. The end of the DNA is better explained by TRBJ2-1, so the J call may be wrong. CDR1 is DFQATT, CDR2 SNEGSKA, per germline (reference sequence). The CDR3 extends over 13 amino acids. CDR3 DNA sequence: TGCAGTGGAAGCCCAGCGGGAGCATATGAGCAGTTCTTC. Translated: CSGSPAGAYEQFF.

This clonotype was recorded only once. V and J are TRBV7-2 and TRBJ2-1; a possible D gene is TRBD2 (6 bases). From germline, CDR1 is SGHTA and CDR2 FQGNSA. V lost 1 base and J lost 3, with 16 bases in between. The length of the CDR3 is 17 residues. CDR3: CASSLGRRRGFYNEQFF. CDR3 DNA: TGTGCCAGCAGCTTAGGGCGGCGGCGGGGATTCTACAATGAGCAGTTCTTC.

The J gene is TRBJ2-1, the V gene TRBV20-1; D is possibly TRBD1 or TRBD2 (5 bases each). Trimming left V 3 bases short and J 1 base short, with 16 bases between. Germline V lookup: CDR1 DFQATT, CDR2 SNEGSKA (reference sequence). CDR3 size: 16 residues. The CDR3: CSARAPGQGSYNEQFF. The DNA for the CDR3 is TGCAGTGCTAGGGCTCCGGGGCAGGGATCCTACAATGAGCAGTTCTTC.

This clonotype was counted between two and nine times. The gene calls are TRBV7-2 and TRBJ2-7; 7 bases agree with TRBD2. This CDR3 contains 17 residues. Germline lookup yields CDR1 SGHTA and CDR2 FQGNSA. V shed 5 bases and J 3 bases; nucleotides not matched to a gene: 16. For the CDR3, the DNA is TGTGCCAGCAGCATAATGCCTAGCGGAGCACCAATCTACGAGCAGTACTTC. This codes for CASSIMPSGAPIYEQYF.

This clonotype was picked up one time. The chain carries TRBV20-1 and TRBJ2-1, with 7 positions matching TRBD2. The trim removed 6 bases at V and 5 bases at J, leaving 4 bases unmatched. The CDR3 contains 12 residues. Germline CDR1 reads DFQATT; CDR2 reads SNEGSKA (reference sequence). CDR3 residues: CSALAADNEQFF. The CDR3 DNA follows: TGCAGTGCCCTAGCGGCCGACAATGAGCAGTTCTTC.

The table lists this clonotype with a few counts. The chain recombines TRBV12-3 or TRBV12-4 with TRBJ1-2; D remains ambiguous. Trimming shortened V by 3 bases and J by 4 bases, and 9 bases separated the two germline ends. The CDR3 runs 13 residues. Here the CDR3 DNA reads TGTGCCAGCAGTTTTTCCGGGTTCTATGGCTACACCTTC. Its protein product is CASSFSGFYGYTF.

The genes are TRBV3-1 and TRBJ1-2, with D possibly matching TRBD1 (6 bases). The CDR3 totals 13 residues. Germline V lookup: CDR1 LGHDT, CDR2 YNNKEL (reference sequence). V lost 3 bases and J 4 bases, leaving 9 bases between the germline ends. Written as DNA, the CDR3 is TGTGCCAGCAGCCACGGACAGAGCTATGGCTACACCTTC. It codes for CASSHGQSYGYTF.

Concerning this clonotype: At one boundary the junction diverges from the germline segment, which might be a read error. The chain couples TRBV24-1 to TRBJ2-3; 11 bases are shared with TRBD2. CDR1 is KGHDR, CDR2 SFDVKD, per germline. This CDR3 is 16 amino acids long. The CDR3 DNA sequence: TGTGCCACCAGTGATCCGGGACTAGCGGACACAGGTACGCAGTATTTT. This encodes CATSDPGLADTGTQYF.

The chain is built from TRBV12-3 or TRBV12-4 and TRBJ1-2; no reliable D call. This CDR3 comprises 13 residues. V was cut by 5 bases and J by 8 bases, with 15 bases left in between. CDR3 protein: CASSNTLRRGYTF. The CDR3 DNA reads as TGTGCCAGCAGTAACACCTTGAGGCGAGGCTACACCTTC.

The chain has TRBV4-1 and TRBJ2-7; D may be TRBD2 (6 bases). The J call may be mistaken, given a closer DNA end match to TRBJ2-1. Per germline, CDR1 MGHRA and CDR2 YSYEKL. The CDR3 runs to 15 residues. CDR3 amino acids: CASSQGLVGVGEQFF. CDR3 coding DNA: TGCGCCAGCAGCCAAGGACTAGTCGGGGTGGGAGAGCAGTTCTTC.

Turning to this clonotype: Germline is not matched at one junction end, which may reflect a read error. The DNA for the CDR3 is TGCGCCAGCAGCTTGGAATTGGGGGACAGGGAGGGCCATTTT. This sequence encodes CASSLELGDREGHF. The chain links TRBV5-1 to TRBJ2-3; 9 bases agree with TRBD1. CDR3 length: 14 amino acids. The germline V gene has CDR1 SGHRS and CDR2 YFSETQ.

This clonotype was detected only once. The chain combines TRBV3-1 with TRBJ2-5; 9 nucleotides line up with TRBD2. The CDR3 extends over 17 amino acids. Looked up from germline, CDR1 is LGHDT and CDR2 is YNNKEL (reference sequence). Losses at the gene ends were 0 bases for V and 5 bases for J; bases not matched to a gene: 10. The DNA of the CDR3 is TGTGCCAGCAGCCAAGATCCGAGCGGGGGGCAACCGGAGACCCAGTACTTC. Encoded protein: CASSQDPSGGQPETQYF.

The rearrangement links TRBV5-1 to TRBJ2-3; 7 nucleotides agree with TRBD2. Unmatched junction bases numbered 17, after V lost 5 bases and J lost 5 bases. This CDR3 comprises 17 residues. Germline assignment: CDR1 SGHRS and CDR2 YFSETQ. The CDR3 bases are TGCGCCAGCAGAAATCAACCTAGCGGCGGGAGAAAAGATACGCAGTATTTT. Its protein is CASRNQPSGGRKDTQYF.

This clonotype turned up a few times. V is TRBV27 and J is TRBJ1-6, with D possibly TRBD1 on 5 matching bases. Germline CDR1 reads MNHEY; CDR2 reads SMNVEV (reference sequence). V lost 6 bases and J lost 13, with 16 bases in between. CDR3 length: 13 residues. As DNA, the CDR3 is TGTGCCAGCAGCTGGGGACCCCCGGGCCCCCTCCACTTT. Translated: CASSWGPPGPLHF.

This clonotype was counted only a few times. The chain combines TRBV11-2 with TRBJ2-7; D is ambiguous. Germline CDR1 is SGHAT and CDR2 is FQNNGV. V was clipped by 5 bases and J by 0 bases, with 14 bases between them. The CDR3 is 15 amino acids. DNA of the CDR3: TGTGCCAGCAGCCTAACATCTTCGAACTCCTACGAGCAGTACTTC. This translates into CASSLTSSNSYEQYF.

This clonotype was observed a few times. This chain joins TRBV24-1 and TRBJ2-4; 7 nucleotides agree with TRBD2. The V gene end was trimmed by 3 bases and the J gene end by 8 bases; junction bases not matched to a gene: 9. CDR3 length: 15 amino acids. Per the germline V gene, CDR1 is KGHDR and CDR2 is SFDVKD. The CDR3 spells CATSDGTTKRDIQYF. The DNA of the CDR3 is TGTGCCACCAGTGATGGGACTACCAAAAGGGACATTCAGTACTTC.